What follows is one T cell receptor (beta chain) and its context. The CDR3 extends over 15 amino acids. Trimming pared 0 bases from V and 0 bases from J, leaving 9 bases between. The germline gives CDR1 DFQATT, CDR2 SNEGSKA (reference sequence). This entry is derived from a study of T-cell reconstitution after alpha-beta-depleted transplantation in children. As it was prepared, the TCRbeta library received unique molecular identifiers. TCRdb called the PCR reads again in MiXCR, with one record for every CDR3 protein. The sample includes 190,000 or so distinct CDR3 sequences, approximately 15% seen only once; the top ten take roughly 13%.

The clonotype comes from a human donor who donated a stem cell graft to a child with acute lymphoblastic leukemia. The starting material was PBMCs from the stem cell graft donor, obtained from the stem cell graft. This chain connects TRBV20-1 to TRBJ2-1; D is ambiguous. The chain's CDR3 is CSARDPKSSYNEQFF. For the CDR3, the DNA is TGCAGTGCTAGAGATCCTAAAAGCTCCTACAATGAGCAGTTCTTC.